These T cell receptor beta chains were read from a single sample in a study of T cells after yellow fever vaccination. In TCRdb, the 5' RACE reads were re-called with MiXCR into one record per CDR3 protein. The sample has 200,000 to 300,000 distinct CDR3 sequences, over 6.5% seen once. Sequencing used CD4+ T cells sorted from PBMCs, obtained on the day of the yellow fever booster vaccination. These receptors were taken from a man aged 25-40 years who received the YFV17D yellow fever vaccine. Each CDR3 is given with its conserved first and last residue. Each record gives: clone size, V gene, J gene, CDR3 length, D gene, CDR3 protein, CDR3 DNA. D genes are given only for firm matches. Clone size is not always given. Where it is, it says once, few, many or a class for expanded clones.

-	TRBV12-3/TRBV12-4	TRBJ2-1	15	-	CASSWGGSQGNEQFF	TGTGCCAGCAGTTGGGGAGGCTCCCAGGGCAATGAGCAGTTCTTC
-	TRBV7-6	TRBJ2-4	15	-	CASSPRGGAKNIQYF	TGTGCCAGCAGCCCCAGGGGAGGAGCCAAAAACATTCAGTACTTC
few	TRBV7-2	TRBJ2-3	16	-	CASSLDTSRSADTQYF	TGTGCCAGCAGCTTAGATACGAGTCGGTCGGCAGATACGCAGTATTTT
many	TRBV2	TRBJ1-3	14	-	CASSGGSIGNTIYF	TGTGCCAGCAGCGGAGGCTCGATTGGAAACACCATATATTTT
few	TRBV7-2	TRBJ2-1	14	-	CASSLEVLRDEQFF	TGTGCCAGCAGCTTAGAGGTCCTCCGGGATGAGCAGTTCTTC
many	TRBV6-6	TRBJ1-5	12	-	CASSYSPQPQHF	TGTGCCAGCAGTTACTCGCCCCAGCCCCAGCATTTT
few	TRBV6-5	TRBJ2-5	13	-	CASSFSRDETQYF	TGTGCCAGCAGTTTCTCCCGGGACGAGACCCAGTACTTC
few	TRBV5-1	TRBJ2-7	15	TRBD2	CASSFWTSGSSEQYF	TGCGCCAGCAGCTTTTGGACTAGCGGGAGTAGTGAGCAGTACTTC
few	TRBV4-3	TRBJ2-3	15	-	CASSQDLRGADTQYF	TGCGCCAGCAGCCAAGATTTAAGGGGTGCCGATACGCAGTATTTT
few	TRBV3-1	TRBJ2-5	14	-	CASRLLRGEETQYF	TGTGCCAGCAGACTCCTAAGGGGGGAAGAGACCCAGTACTTC
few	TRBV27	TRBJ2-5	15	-	CASSPFTGDQETQYF	TGTGCCAGCAGTCCTTTTACCGGGGATCAAGAGACCCAGTACTTC
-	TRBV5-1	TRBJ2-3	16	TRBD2	CASSLAPTSGTDTQYF	TGCGCCAGCAGCTTGGCCCCGACTAGCGGCACAGATACGCAGTATTTT
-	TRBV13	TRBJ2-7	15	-	CASLWRQGSSYEQYF	TGTGCCAGCCTCTGGCGCCAGGGTAGCTCCTACGAGCAGTACTTC
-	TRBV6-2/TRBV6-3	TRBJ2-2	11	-	CASLEHGELFF	TGTGCCAGCCTAGAGCACGGGGAGCTGTTTTTT
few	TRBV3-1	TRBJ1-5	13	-	CASSGDRYQPQHF	TGTGCCAGCAGCGGAGACAGATATCAGCCCCAGCATTTT
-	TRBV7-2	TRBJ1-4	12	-	CASSLVGVRLFF	TGTGCCAGCAGCTTAGTGGGAGTAAGACTGTTTTTT
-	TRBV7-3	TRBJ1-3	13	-	CASSNGIGNTIYF	TGTGCCAGCAGTAACGGGATTGGAAACACCATATATTTT
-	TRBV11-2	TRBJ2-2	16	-	CASSFRRTSYTGELFF	TGTGCCAGCAGCTTCAGAAGGACGAGCTACACCGGGGAGCTGTTTTTT
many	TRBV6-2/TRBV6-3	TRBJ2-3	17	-	CASSYPNRLEETDTQYF	TGTGCCAGCAGTTACCCAAACCGACTAGAAGAGACAGATACGCAGTATTTT
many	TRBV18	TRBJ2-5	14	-	CASSPLVTTETQYF	TGTGCCAGCTCACCACTGGTTACCACAGAGACCCAGTACTTC
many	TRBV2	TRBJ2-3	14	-	CASRFGSVADTQYF	TGTGCCAGCAGGTTTGGGTCCGTAGCAGATACGCAGTATTTT
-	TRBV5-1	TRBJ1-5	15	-	CASSATTDSNQPQHF	TGCGCCAGCAGTGCTACGACGGATAGCAATCAGCCCCAGCATTTT
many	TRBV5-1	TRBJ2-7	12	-	CASSLTEGEQYF	TGCGCCAGCAGCTTGACTGAAGGGGAGCAGTACTTC
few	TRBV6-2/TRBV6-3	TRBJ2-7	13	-	CASSFASPPLQYF	TGTGCCAGCAGTTTCGCCAGCCCCCCGCTGCAGTACTTC
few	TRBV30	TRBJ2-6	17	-	CAWSVPRGVSGANVLTF	TGTGCCTGGAGTGTACCCCGCGGGGTCTCTGGGGCCAACGTCCTGACTTTC
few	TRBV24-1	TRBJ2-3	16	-	CATSDNRGVSTDTQYF	TGTGCCACCAGTGACAACAGAGGAGTGAGCACAGATACGCAGTATTTT
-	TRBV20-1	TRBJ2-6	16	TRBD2	CSVREGFNSGANVLTF	TGCAGTGTTAGGGAGGGGTTTAATTCTGGGGCCAACGTCCTGACTTTC
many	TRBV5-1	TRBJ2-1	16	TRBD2	CASSLVGLAGHNEQFF	TGCGCCAGCAGCTTGGTGGGACTAGCGGGACACAATGAGCAGTTCTTC
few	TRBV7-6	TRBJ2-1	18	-	CASSLEGGWGSLGNEQFF	TGTGCCAGCAGCTTAGAGGGGGGGTGGGGTTCCTTAGGGAATGAGCAGTTCTTC
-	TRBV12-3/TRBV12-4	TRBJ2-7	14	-	CASSLGRHTYEQYF	TGTGCCAGCAGTTTGGGCAGGCACACCTACGAGCAGTACTTC
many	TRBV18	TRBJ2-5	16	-	CASSPSRATSKETQYF	TGTGCCAGCTCACCGTCACGGGCTACTTCCAAGGAGACCCAGTACTTC
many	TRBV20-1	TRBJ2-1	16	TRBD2	CSAIRREIWGLNEQFF	TGCAGTGCTATCCGGCGGGAGATCTGGGGCTTGAATGAGCAGTTCTTC
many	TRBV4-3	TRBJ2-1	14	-	CASSQTEGNNEQFF	TGCGCCAGCAGCCAAACCGAGGGAAACAATGAGCAGTTCTTC
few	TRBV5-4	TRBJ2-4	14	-	CASSLEGTKNIQYF	TGTGCCAGCAGCTTGGAGGGCACCAAAAACATTCAGTACTTC
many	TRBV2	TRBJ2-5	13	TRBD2	CASSRTSVETQYF	TGTGCCAGCAGTAGGACTAGCGTTGAGACCCAGTACTTC
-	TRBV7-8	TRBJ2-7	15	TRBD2	CASSGRGTSPYEQYF	TGTGCCAGCAGCGGCAGAGGGACTAGCCCTTACGAGCAGTACTTC
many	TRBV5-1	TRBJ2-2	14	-	CASSIGANTGELFF	TGCGCCAGCAGCATTGGAGCGAACACCGGGGAGCTGTTTTTT
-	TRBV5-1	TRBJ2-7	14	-	CASSSGTDRSEQYF	TGCGCCAGCAGCTCAGGGACGGACCGTAGTGAGCAGTACTTC
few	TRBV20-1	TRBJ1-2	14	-	CSAAPGPSNYGYTF	TGCAGTGCCGCTCCGGGGCCTTCTAACTATGGCTACACCTTC
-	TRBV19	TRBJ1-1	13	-	CASSIPHVPQAFF	TGTGCCAGTAGTATCCCGCACGTTCCCCAAGCTTTCTTT
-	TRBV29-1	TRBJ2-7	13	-	CSFEDGLTYEQYF	TGCAGCTTCGAGGACGGCCTTACCTACGAGCAGTACTTC
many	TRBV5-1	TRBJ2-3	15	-	CASSLEQVRTDTQYF	TGCGCCAGCAGCTTGGAACAAGTCCGCACAGATACGCAGTATTTT
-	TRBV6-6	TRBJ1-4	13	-	CASSRGQNEKLFF	TGTGCCAGCAGTAGGGGACAAAATGAAAAACTGTTTTTT
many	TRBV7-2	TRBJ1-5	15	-	CASSPDSAVRQPQHF	TGTGCCAGCAGTCCGGACAGCGCGGTGCGTCAGCCCCAGCATTTT
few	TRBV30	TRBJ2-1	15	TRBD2	CAWTRTSGRANEQFF	TGTGCCTGGACCAGGACTAGCGGGAGGGCCAATGAGCAGTTCTTC
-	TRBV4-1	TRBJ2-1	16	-	CASSQDLSLSYNEQFF	TGCGCCAGCAGCCAAGATCTTAGCCTCTCCTACAATGAGCAGTTCTTC
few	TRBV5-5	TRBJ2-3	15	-	CASSGHGMETDTQYF	TGTGCCAGCAGCGGACATGGGATGGAAACAGATACGCAGTATTTT
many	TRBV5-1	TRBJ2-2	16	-	CASSPNLPGVNGELFF	TGCGCCAGCAGCCCTAATCTACCAGGGGTGAACGGGGAGCTGTTTTTT
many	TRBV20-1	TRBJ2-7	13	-	CSARRPGAREQYF	TGCAGTGCCAGACGCCCGGGGGCGCGGGAGCAGTACTTC
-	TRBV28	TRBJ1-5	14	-	CASSLPGKNQPQHF	TGTGCCAGCAGTTTACCCGGGAAAAATCAGCCCCAGCATTTT
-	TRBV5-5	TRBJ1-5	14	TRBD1	CASSPGQDGQPQHF	TGTGCCAGCAGCCCTGGACAGGACGGTCAGCCCCAGCATTTT
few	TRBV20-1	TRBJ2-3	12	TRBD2	CSASSGSDTQYF	TGCAGTGCTAGCAGCGGGAGTGATACGCAGTATTTT
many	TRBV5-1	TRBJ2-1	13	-	CASTPPGYNEQFF	TGCGCCAGCACTCCCCCAGGTTACAATGAGCAGTTCTTC
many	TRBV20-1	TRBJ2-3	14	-	CSASWDFYTDTQYF	TGCAGTGCTAGTTGGGACTTTTACACAGATACGCAGTATTTT
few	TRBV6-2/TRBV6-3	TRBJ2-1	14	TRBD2	CASGLADSYNEQFF	TGTGCCAGCGGTCTAGCGGACTCCTACAATGAGCAGTTCTTC
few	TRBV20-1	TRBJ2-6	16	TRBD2	CSAPPAGVRGANVLTF	TGCAGTGCTCCTCCAGCGGGAGTTCGAGGGGCCAACGTCCTGACTTTC
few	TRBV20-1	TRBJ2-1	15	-	CSYLRGGALNNEQFF	TGCAGCTACCTCCGGGGTGGGGCCTTAAACAATGAGCAATTCTTC
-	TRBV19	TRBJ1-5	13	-	CASLPGIYQPQHF	TGTGCCAGTCTCCCCGGTATTTATCAGCCCCAGCATTTT
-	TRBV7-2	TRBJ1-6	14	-	CASSLDFNNSPLHF	TGTGCCAGCAGCTTAGACTTTAATAATTCACCCCTCCACTTT